Following are 24 T cell receptor beta chains from one sample sequenced in a study of CD8+ T cells in alopecia areata. Stated treatment: oral pan-JAK inhibitor, 5-10 mg twice daily. Extraction of RNA preceded its reverse transcription into cDNA, which served as the sequencing template. Data came from immunoSEQ multiplex PCR; TCRdb stores just in-frame clones and leaves some out. The table has over 150,000 clones, 45% to 65% seen once. Sequencing was performed on CD4+ T cells sorted from blood, taken at week 4, from a patient treated with tofacitinib. These receptors were collected from a human donor with alopecia areata.

The chain links TRBV7-9 to TRBJ2-2; 7 bases are shared with TRBD2. V lost 5 bases and J lost 0; bases outside the gene matches: 6. There are 16 residues in the CDR3. CDR1 SEHNR and CDR2 FQNEAQ come from the germline V gene (reference sequence). The CDR3, as DNA: TGTGCCAGCAGCCAGGTCCGGGGGGCGAACACCGGGGAGCTGTTTTTT. As protein: CASSQVRGANTGELFF.

This clone has just one count. The chain carries TRBV9 and TRBJ1-1; D gene unclear. Germline V CDR1 and CDR2: SGDLS, YYNGEE. CDR3 length: 13 amino acids. V gave up 5 bases and J gave up 4 bases, with 12 bases separating them. CDR3: CASSRVAATEAFF. The DNA of the CDR3 is TGTGCCAGCAGTAGGGTGGCGGCCACTGAAGCTTTCTTT.

The chain couples TRBV30 to TRBJ2-3; 9 nucleotides align to TRBD2. Germline CDR1 GTSNPN, CDR2 SVGIG (reference sequence). Trimming at V came to 0 bases and at J to 3 bases, leaving 7 bases not matched to a gene. The CDR3 sequence is 16 residues long. CDR3 in amino acids: CAWSVRAGGGTDTQYF. In nucleotides, the CDR3 is TGTGCCTGGAGTGTACGAGCGGGGGGCGGGACAGATACGCAGTATTTT.

The chain recombines TRBV25-1 with TRBJ2-5; TRBD1 matches 7 bases. J lost 4 bases, V lost 5 bases, and 10 bases had no gene match. Germline V gives CDR1 MGHDK, CDR2 SYGVNS. The CDR3 length is 15 residues. CDR3 DNA: TGTGCCAGCAGTCCCACAGGGGTCCCCGCAGAGACCCAGTACTTC. This sequence encodes CASSPTGVPAETQYF.

The V and J genes are TRBV28 and TRBJ1-1; TRBD1 might be the D (5 bases). CDR3 length equals 14 residues. V was shortened by 5 bases and J by 1 base, with 11 bases between the two germline ends. Per germline, CDR1 MDHEN and CDR2 SYDVKM. CDR3 coding DNA: TGTGCCAGCAGTCCCTCTACAGGGAACACTGAAGCTTTCTTT. This sequence encodes CASSPSTGNTEAFF.

CDR3 residues: CASSGELAGYGELFF. CDR3 coding DNA: TGTGCCAGCAGTGGGGAACTAGCGGGCTACGGGGAGCTGTTTTTT. The V gene is TRBV2, the J gene TRBJ2-2; 9 nucleotides align to TRBD2. This CDR3 is 15 amino acids long. Trimming cost V 4 bases and J 7 bases; bases outside gene matches: 7. Germline V gene sequence: CDR1 SNHLY, CDR2 FYNNEI.

The V call is TRBV9, the J call TRBJ1-2, with D unclear. The CDR3 is 12 residues long. CDR1 SGDLS and CDR2 YYNGEE come from the germline V gene. Trimming removed 5 bases at V and 3 bases at J, with 8 bases between. DNA of the CDR3: TGTGCCAGCAGTACCACGGACTATGGCTACACCTTC. Its translation: CASSTTDYGYTF.

Here the CDR3 DNA reads TGTGCCTGGAGTGTAACCGGGACGGGACGTAGCAATCAGCCCCAGCATTTT. Residues: CAWSVTGTGRSNQPQHF. The chain couples TRBV30 to TRBJ1-5; D possibly corresponds to TRBD1 (5 bases). CDR1 and CDR2 from the germline V gene are GTSNPN and SVGIG (reference sequence). V was trimmed by 0 bases and J by 0 bases, leaving 15 bases between them. The CDR3 sequence is 17 residues long.

This clone has just a few counts. V is TRBV19 and J is TRBJ2-7; possibly TRBD1 for D (5 bases). Trimming removed 4 bases at V and 2 bases at J, with 12 bases between. The CDR3 spans 14 residues. Germline V lookup: CDR1 LNHDA, CDR2 SQIVND (reference sequence). CDR3 nucleotide sequence: TGTGCCAGTAGTACCCTCGACAGAGCCTACGAGCAGTACTTC. This gives the protein CASSTLDRAYEQYF.

The J gene is TRBJ2-7, the V gene TRBV4-2; D call uncertain. The J call may be in error: the DNA end matches TRBJ2-1 better. The CDR3 is 14 amino acids. Germline V gene sequence: CDR1 LGHNA, CDR2 YNFKEQ. CDR3 sequence: CASSQDGANGEQFF. The CDR3 DNA reads TGTGCCAGCAGCCAAGATGGAGCGAATGGTGAGCAGTTCTTC.

V is TRBV6-6 and J is TRBJ1-5; 9 bases map to TRBD1. V lost 8 bases to trimming and J lost 4 bases; unmatched junction nucleotides: 6. Germline CDR1 MNHNY, CDR2 SVGAGI (reference sequence). CDR3 length: 14 residues. The CDR3 loop reads CASSGQGRNQPQHF. The CDR3 DNA reads as TGTGCCAGCTCGGGACAGGGACGAAATCAGCCCCAGCATTTT.

The chain couples TRBV5-6 to TRBJ2-2, with 7 nucleotides matching TRBD1. Trimming removed 4 bases from V and 7 bases from J; junction bases left unmatched: 10. This CDR3 has 15 amino acids. CDR1 is SGHDT and CDR2 is YYEEEE in the germline V gene. The DNA for the CDR3 is TGTGCCAGCAGCGGTCCCACAGGGGAACTCGGGGAGCTGTTTTTT. It yields the protein CASSGPTGELGELFF. Looking up the rest from reference TRBV5-6 and TRBJ2-2 gives the full variable domain: DAGVTQSPTHLIKTRGQQVTLRCSPKSGHDTVSWYQQALGQGPQFIFQYYEEEERQRGNFPDRFSGHQFPNYSSELNVNALLLGDSALYLCASSGPTGELGELFFGEGSRLTVL.

Here the CDR3 DNA reads TGCGCCAGCAGCCAAGAGGAATCGACAGTTGAAGCTTTCTTT. Protein: CASSQEESTVEAFF. J is TRBJ1-1 and V is TRBV4-3, with D perhaps TRBD1 (5 bases). Germline CDR1 and CDR2: LGHNA and YSLEER. The V end was cut by 0 bases, the J end by 7 bases, with 12 bases between. CDR3 size: 14 residues.

The DNA of the CDR3 is TGCAGCGTTGACACCACGACGGCTAACGAGCAGTACTTC. Its protein product is CSVDTTTANEQYF. V and J are TRBV29-1 and TRBJ2-7; D gene ambiguous. The CDR3 length is 13 residues. Germline V gives CDR1 SQVTM, CDR2 ANQGSEA. V lost 3 bases to trimming and J lost 5 bases, with 14 bases between them.

The table lists this clone with a count of one. The chain carries TRBV29-1 and TRBJ2-5, with D hard to call. V was clipped by 4 bases and J by 2 bases, with 11 bases between them. The germline V gene has CDR1 SQVTM and CDR2 ANQGSEA. The CDR3 length is 13 residues. The CDR3 DNA is TGCAGCGTTGTTGCTAGTGGGCAAGAGACCCAGTACTTC. Translating it yields CSVVASGQETQYF.

This clone was seen more than once but under ten times. Here the CDR3 reads CASSRANAGTGTDTQYF. In DNA form, the CDR3 reads TGCGCCAGCAGTCGAGCAAACGCCGGGACAGGGACAGATACGCAGTATTTT. The chain joins TRBV23-1 to TRBJ2-3; 9 bases are a match to TRBD1. TRBV23-1 counts as an open reading frame of uncertain function. Trimming took 4 bases from V and 3 from J; bases not matched to a gene: 11. This CDR3 has 17 residues.

This chain links TRBV5-4 with TRBJ1-5, with a weak D call TRBD1 (5 bases). Germline CDR1 SGHNT, CDR2 YYREEE (reference sequence). The CDR3 totals 16 residues. V shed 0 bases and J shed 0 bases, with 10 bases lying between them. The CDR3 sequence is CASSLGGTSSNQPQHF. The CDR3 nucleotides read TGTGCCAGCAGCTTGGGGGGGACCTCTAGCAATCAGCCCCAGCATTTT.

The chain carries TRBV9 and TRBJ2-2; either TRBD1 or TRBD2 may fit D (5 bases each). Germline V CDR1 and CDR2: SGDLS, YYNGEE. Trimming shortened V by 1 base and J by 4 bases, and 8 bases separated the two germline ends. The CDR3 totals 14 residues. In DNA form, the CDR3 reads TGTGCCAGCAGCGTACGGGGCGGCACCGGGGAGCTGTTTTTT. Translated, it gives CASSVRGGTGELFF.

The genes are TRBV11-1 and TRBJ1-1; 9 nucleotides line up with TRBD1. This CDR3 comprises 16 residues. The junction had 7 bases not matched to a gene; V was cut back by 3 bases and J by 2 bases. Germline V CDR1 and CDR2: SGHAT, FQDESV (reference sequence). CDR3 sequence: CASSFPPGQGNTEAFF. The CDR3 DNA follows: TGTGCCAGCAGCTTCCCGCCGGGACAGGGCAACACTGAAGCTTTCTTT.

DNA of the CDR3: TGCGCCAGCAACAGGGACACAGCCGTAGACACTGAAGCTTTCTTT. This translates into CASNRDTAVDTEAFF. This chain links TRBV4-1 with TRBJ1-1; a weak D match, TRBD1 (6 bases). This CDR3 is built from 15 residues. Germline V gene sequence: CDR1 MGHRA, CDR2 YSYEKL. V dropped 7 bases and J dropped 3 bases, with 18 bases sitting between them.

The J gene is TRBJ2-1, the V gene TRBV7-9; D uncertain. There are 14 residues in the CDR3. V was cut by 0 bases and J by 7 bases, with 10 bases left in between. Germline V gene sequence: CDR1 SEHNR, CDR2 FQNEAQ (reference sequence). This chain's CDR3 is CASSLAGPHNEQFF. In DNA form, the CDR3 reads TGTGCCAGCAGCTTAGCGGGTCCCCATAATGAGCAGTTCTTC.

This clone was seen a handful of times. The rearrangement uses TRBV7-2 and TRBJ2-7; D ambiguous. The CDR3 covers 12 residues. Germline values: CDR1 SGHTA, CDR2 FQGNSA. V lost 5 bases and J 3 bases, leaving 8 bases between the germline ends. CDR3 coding DNA: TGTGCCAGCAGCACGATCTACTACGAGCAGTACTTC. Translation gives CASSTIYYEQYF.

The rearrangement uses TRBV5-1 and TRBJ2-5, with D possibly matching TRBD2 (6 bases). Germline CDR1 is SGHRS and CDR2 is YFSETQ. The CDR3 length is 15 residues. Trimming left V 5 bases short and J 5 bases short, with 19 bases between. For the CDR3, the DNA is TGCGCCAGCAGGATCTCTAGCGCATCATGGGAGACCCAGTACTTC. Its translation: CASRISSASWETQYF.

The gene calls are TRBV30 and TRBJ1-1; 8 bases map to TRBD1. The CDR3 has 15 residues. V gave up 2 bases and J gave up 3 bases; unmatched junction bases: 8. Germline values: CDR1 GTSNPN, CDR2 SVGIG (reference sequence). CDR3: CAWSPGGAGDTEAFF. The CDR3 bases are TGTGCCTGGAGTCCAGGGGGCGCGGGTGACACTGAAGCTTTCTTT.